Sequencing of this T cell receptor (beta chain) was carried out in a study of beta chain features in type 1 diabetes. This CDR3 comprises 12 residues. The germline V gene has CDR1 LNHDA and CDR2 SQIVND (reference sequence). V shed 5 bases and J shed 5 bases, with 10 bases lying between them. Every isolated RNA sample was fully reverse transcribed, so sequencing captured expressed TCRB transcripts. Sequenced by immunoSEQ multiplex PCR; TCRdb stores in-frame clones only, minus some. The table lists about 16,000 clones, 60% to 75% of them singletons. General study findings and limits: Equally in patients and controls, PCR might preferentially amplify shorter templates. TCRB CDR3 length was moderately but significantly reduced in all four CD4+ subsets of Type 1 diabetes patients.

Note on this clone: Its target is unknown.

The sample comprised stem cell memory CD4+ T cells from blood. V and J are TRBV19 and TRBJ2-7; a possible D gene is TRBD2 (6 bases). This sequence originates from a man aged 25 to 40 with type 1 diabetes. CDR3 nucleotide sequence: TGTGCCAGTAGTTATGGAGGGAACGAGCAGTACTTC. It is translated as CASSYGGNEQYF.